This entry concerns a single TCR beta chain. Sequenced by immunoSEQ multiplex PCR; TCRdb stores in-frame clones only, minus some. The table records around 59,000 clones, about 72% of them present only once. Trimming cost V 8 bases and J 1 base; bases outside gene matches: 13. The CDR3 extends over 16 amino acids. Germline CDR1 and CDR2: LNHDA and SQIVND (reference sequence). The data originate from a study of blood T cell repertoires in COVID-19. Looking at the study overall: Researchers got acute and convalescent COVID-19 samples from the United States, Italy and Spain.

The source is a man aged 80 or over with acute or convalescent COVID-19. The sequencing input was peripheral blood. The rearrangement links TRBV19 to TRBJ2-7; TRBD1 agrees at 8 bases. This CDR3 is CASSKQGVRLSYEQYF. CDR3 nucleotides: TGTGCCAGTTCCAAACAGGGGGTCCGCCTTTCCTACGAGCAGTACTTC.